The text below deals with one TCR beta chain. This clone was detected a few times. No cognate antigen has been identified for it. Base quality data are lacking; no much larger clone is found one base away. The germline V gene (reference sequence) provides CDR1 LNHDA and CDR2 SQIVND. The CDR3 holds 16 amino acids from the cysteine to the phenylalanine. Of all the DNA, just the CDR3 is kept, 48 bases in frame from base 1. Trimmed from V: 5 bases; trimmed from J: 7 bases; junction bases lacking a gene match: 13. What this sample's time point label stands for: after anti-PD-1 therapy. For bulk TCRbeta sequencing, genomic DNA was extracted from tumor biopsies or peripheral blood, and input amounts ranged from roughly 600 ng to 6,500 ng. Histologically proven advanced or metastatic basal or squamous cell carcinoma was present in all patients, all of whom were poor candidates for surgical resection. The basal cell carcinoma cohort comprised fewer than twelve patients, of whom several had bulk tumor TCR sequencing.

The data are from a study of T cells in tumors after PD-1 blockade (dated 2019 in TCRdb). For context, the study as a whole: Exclusion criteria were prior checkpoint blockade, use of systemic immunosuppressants, or recent radiotherapy or other anti-cancer therapy within 4 weeks. Patients were treated with either pembrolizumab 200 mg every 3 weeks or cemiplimab 350 mg every 2 weeks. A subset of patients also received ongoing daily vismodegib 150 mg during anti-PD-1 treatment. An average of 113,528 TCR templates (range about 22,000-260,000) and roughly 37,000 unique clonotypes was obtained for peripheral blood samples. Paired single-cell RNA and TCR sequencing was done in the study on site-matched tumors from patients with BCC or SCC, both before and after anti-PD-1 therapy. To compare clonotypes in blood versus tumor, bulk TCR sequencing was run on about ten peripheral blood samples drawn from 5 patients. RECIST version 1.1 was used to evaluate clinical response.

The immunoSEQ platform was used for deep TCRbeta sequencing. The study's processing was this. Only productive rearrangements were exported from the immunoSEQ Analyzer for further analysis. T cell phenotypes were assigned to bulk TCRbeta clonotypes by matching to single-cell RNA+TCR-seq clones sharing the same TCRbeta sequence. Clone enrichment in tumor was computed as tumor frequency divided by PBMC frequency from bulk TCR sequencing. GLIPH was used to sort TCRs into specificity groups, which are clusters of distinct TCRs that likely recognize common antigens through shared CDR3 motifs. Entries here come from immuneACCESS through TCRdb and include only in-frame sequences with V and J called. Some clones fail to appear in such tables; in the studies checked, an unresolved V gene covers under half of the shortfall, and the cause of the remainder is unknown. The V and J calls and clone size come from that table; D and trimming were worked out from the DNA. In all, the sample holds approximately 60,000 clones, and approximately 79% of those were seen once. The top ten constitute approximately 4.5% of the sample.

Beyond this particular receptor, the publication reports: Approximately 41% of the TCR clonotypes from tumors also showed up in blood, and some novel exhausted tumor clones were present in pre-treatment blood, which suggests peripheral recruitment. Where the novel T cell clones came from was not identified, and possible sources could include lymphoid organs or rare unexpanded clones inside the tumor or in the tumor periphery.

The TCR originated in a human donor with basal cell carcinoma. This specimen consisted of PBMCs, obtained after anti-PD-1 treatment. Recombination joined TRBV19 with TRBJ1-5; 8 nucleotides in the junction match TRBD1. The CDR3 in this case is CASSQAGGQGSQPQHF. The bases are TGTGCCAGTAGTCAGGCAGGAGGACAGGGATCGCAGCCCCAGCATTTT.